The 30 T cell receptor beta chains below come from one sample, sequenced in a study of shared clonotypes between healthy human individuals. Using immunoSEQ multiplex PCR, the repertoire was profiled, and TCRdb retains in-frame clones only, with some absent. This sample has about 460,000 clones, with roughly three quarters found just once. Sequencing was performed on PBMCs. The receptor set was obtained from a woman aged 40 to 50 in good health. Some clones in this sample may be carry-over from other donors' samples.

The chain employs TRBV29-1 and TRBJ1-5, with unresolved D. The V gene's germline CDR1 is SQVTM and CDR2 ANQGSEA. The CDR3 is 11 residues long. CDR3 loop: CSGDSNQPQHF. CDR3 DNA: TGCTCCGGGGATAGCAATCAGCCCCAGCATTTT.

CDR3 residues: CAWSARAYNEQFF. Written as DNA, the CDR3 is TGTGCCTGGAGTGCTCGGGCGTACAATGAGCAGTTCTTC. The chain uses TRBV30 and TRBJ2-1, with D unresolved. The germline V and J ends were trimmed by 1 base and 4 bases, with 8 bases remaining between them. Germline V CDR1 and CDR2: GTSNPN, SVGIG (reference sequence). The CDR3 has 13 residues.

The V call is TRBV6-5, the J call TRBJ2-3, with 10 bases fitting TRBD2. Germline V gene data show CDR1 as MNHEY and CDR2 as SVGAGI. The CDR3 covers 14 residues. The trim removed 5 bases at V and 3 bases at J, leaving 2 bases unmatched. The CDR3 DNA is TGTGCCAGCAGTAGCGGGAGGGAAACAGATACGCAGTATTTT. This translates into CASSSGRETDTQYF.

This clone was found a few times. The chain uses TRBV5-4 and TRBJ2-1; tentatively, D is TRBD2 (7 bases). The germline V and J ends were trimmed by 1 base and 9 bases, with 20 bases remaining between them. The V gene's germline CDR1 is SGHNT and CDR2 YYREEE (reference sequence). There are 16 residues in the CDR3. The CDR3 reads CASSLPLAWGGGEQFF. The CDR3 DNA reads TGTGCCAGCAGCTTGCCCCTAGCGTGGGGAGGGGGTGAGCAGTTCTTC.

The chain combines TRBV28 with TRBJ2-6; perhaps TRBD2 as D (5 bases). Germline CDR1 and CDR2: MDHEN and SYDVKM. Deletions cut 2 bases from V and 2 bases from J, with 13 bases between. The CDR3 is made up of 17 amino acids. For the CDR3, the DNA is TGTGCCAGCAGTTTAAGGTCTCGGGGAACTGGGGCCAACGTCCTGACTTTC. The encoded protein is CASSLRSRGTGANVLTF.

In regard to this clone: Other DNA sequences in this specimen translate into the identical CDR3. The rearrangement links TRBV28 to TRBJ1-5; 7 positions agree with TRBD1. The germline V gene has CDR1 MDHEN and CDR2 SYDVKM. This CDR3 region has 15 residues. V shed 4 bases, J shed 0 bases, and the junction held 3 bases outside the gene matches. The CDR3 coding sequence is TGTGCCAGCAGTTCAGACAGGGTTAGCAATCAGCCCCAGCATTTT. Its translation: CASSSDRVSNQPQHF.

This clone was detected a few times. The gene calls are TRBV2 and TRBJ2-1, with a weak D call TRBD1 (6 bases). V lost 10 bases to trimming and J lost 5 bases, with 18 bases between them. The CDR3 loop spans 14 amino acids. The germline CDR1 and CDR2 sequences are SNHLY and FYNNEI. The CDR3 is CATSLQGRDNEQFF. DNA for the CDR3: TGTGCCACTTCCCTACAGGGACGGGACAATGAGCAGTTCTTC.

The chain uses TRBV28 and TRBJ2-6; 7 bases are shared with TRBD1. Germline V gene sequence: CDR1 MDHEN, CDR2 SYDVKM. With 5 bases clipped from V and 0 bases from J, the junction kept 7 bases outside the gene matches. This CDR3 is built from 17 residues. The CDR3 DNA is TGTGCCAGCAGTCCCGGACAGGCTTTCTCTGGGGCCAACGTCCTGACTTTC. It specifies CASSPGQAFSGANVLTF.

This clone was counted once. The rearrangement uses TRBV19 and TRBJ2-2, with TRBD2 matching 7 bases. After removal of 7 bases from V and 6 bases from J, the junction contained 8 bases not matched to a gene. The germline V gene has CDR1 LNHDA and CDR2 SQIVND (reference sequence). This CDR3 has 14 amino acids. The CDR3 loop is CASNNGGGAGELFF. CDR3 nucleotides: TGTGCCAGTAATAACGGGGGAGGGGCCGGGGAGCTGTTTTTT. Complete variable domain (other parts from reference TRBV19 and TRBJ2-2): DGGITQSPKYLFRKEGQNVTLSCEQNLNHDAMYWYRQDPGQGLRLIYYSQIVNDFQKGDIAEGYSVSREKKESFPLTVTSAQKNPTAFYLCASNNGGGAGELFFGEGSRLTVL.

Turning to this clone: This clone may be a read error of a much larger clone one base away. The gene calls are TRBV5-4 and TRBJ2-7; TRBD1 matches at 7 bases. Per the germline V gene, CDR1 is SGHNT and CDR2 is YYREEE (reference sequence). The CDR3 contains 17 residues. V lost 0 bases and J lost 6; bases outside the gene matches: 15. Written as DNA, the CDR3 is TGTGCCAGCAGCTTGGACCCCCTACAGGGGAGAGTGGGCGAGCAGTACTTC. It translates to CASSLDPLQGRVGEQYF. Full variable domain (outside the CDR3, taken from reference TRBV5-4 and TRBJ2-7): ETGVTQSPTHLIKTRGQQVTLRCSSQSGHNTVSWYQQALGQGPQFIFQYYREEENGRGNFPPRFSGLQFPNYSSELNVNALELDDSALYLCASSLDPLQGRVGEQYFGPGTRLTVT.

The chain has TRBV10-3 and TRBJ1-1; D call uncertain. The length of the CDR3 is 16 residues. Germline CDR1 and CDR2: ENHRY and SYGVKD. V was clipped by 4 bases and J by 1 base, with 16 bases between them. CDR3 protein: CAISALAGSQNTEAFF. CDR3 DNA sequence: TGTGCCATCAGTGCTCTCGCGGGTTCGCAGAACACTGAAGCTTTCTTT.

The chain is built from TRBV7-9 and TRBJ2-1, with unresolved D. Germline V lookup: CDR1 SEHNR, CDR2 FQNEAQ (reference sequence). This CDR3 is built from 15 residues. V was cut by 3 bases and J by 9 bases, with 18 bases left in between. The CDR3 DNA is TGTGCCAGCAGCTTCCGAAGATTGAGTAGTGTTGAGCAGTTCTTC. This codes for CASSFRRLSSVEQFF.

The V call is TRBV19, the J call TRBJ2-7; 9 bases agree with TRBD2. V was pared by 5 bases and J by 0 bases, with 8 bases of the junction left unmatched. In germline, CDR1 is LNHDA, CDR2 SQIVND (reference sequence). CDR3 length equals 16 residues. Written as DNA, the CDR3 is TGTGCCAGTAGTGGAATGACTAGCGGAAGCTCCTACGAGCAGTACTTC. This encodes CASSGMTSGSSYEQYF.

The V call is TRBV5-1, the J call TRBJ1-1, with a possible D match to TRBD1 (5 bases). Germline values: CDR1 SGHRS, CDR2 YFSETQ. The CDR3 has 14 amino acids. V was cut by 4 bases and J by 1 base, with 11 bases left in between. Written as DNA, the CDR3 is TGCGCCAGCAGCCCCCGGGGCACGAACACTGAAGCTTTCTTT. Translated, it gives CASSPRGTNTEAFF.

V gene TRBV30 combines with J gene TRBJ2-5; TRBD1 is a possible D gene (5 bases). V gave up 8 bases and J gave up 1 base, with 14 bases separating them. Germline V gives CDR1 GTSNPN, CDR2 SVGIG (reference sequence). The CDR3 spans 13 residues. The CDR3 DNA follows: TGTGCCCGCCGTTCGGACACCCAAGAGACCCAGTACTTC. Its translation: CARRSDTQETQYF.

This clone was counted only a few times. It is likely a read error: a sequence one base away is far more abundant. This chain links TRBV29-1 with TRBJ2-1; TRBD1 might be the D (6 bases). The CDR3 loop spans 13 amino acids. Between the trimmed V and J ends, which lost 6 bases and 6 bases, there was a span of 15 bases. Germline V gives CDR1 SQVTM, CDR2 ANQGSEA. CDR3 region: CSVGAGVVNEQFF. CDR3 sequence (DNA): TGCAGCGTCGGGGCAGGGGTGGTCAATGAGCAGTTCTTC.

This clone was detected only a few times. The gene calls are TRBV29-1 and TRBJ1-2; D possibly corresponds to TRBD1 (6 bases). Germline V gene data show CDR1 as SQVTM and CDR2 as ANQGSEA. V lost 4 bases, J lost 8 bases, and 17 bases lay in between. The length of the CDR3 is 13 residues. The CDR3 loop is CSVGGLGGGGYTF. CDR3 sequence (DNA): TGCAGCGTTGGGGGGCTCGGTGGGGGAGGCTACACCTTC.

This clone was counted a few times. V usage is TRBV27 and J usage is TRBJ2-7; no clear D. The germline CDR1 and CDR2 sequences are MNHEY and SMNVEV (reference sequence). The CDR3 length is 14 residues. V was pared by 5 bases and J by 4 bases, with 15 bases between. The CDR3 protein is CASSLDGWLYEQYF. CDR3 nucleotides: TGTGCCAGCAGTCTGGACGGGTGGTTATACGAGCAGTACTTC.

The rearrangement uses TRBV5-4 and TRBJ2-1, with D perhaps matching TRBD2 (5 bases). CDR3 length: 13 amino acids. V lost 1 base and J lost 4, with 6 bases in between. Germline V gene lookup returns CDR1 SGHNT and CDR2 YYREEE (reference sequence). The CDR3 here is CASSLRGYNEQFF. The CDR3 bases are TGTGCCAGCAGCTTGCGAGGGTACAATGAGCAGTTCTTC.

On this clone itself: The sample carries other DNA sequences with the same CDR3. The V gene is TRBV5-1, the J gene TRBJ1-3; 7 bases map to TRBD1. This CDR3 spans 17 amino acids. V lost 2 bases and J lost 0; bases outside the gene matches: 8. Germline CDR1 SGHRS, CDR2 YFSETQ. The CDR3 reads CASSLQGSLTSGNTIYF. CDR3 bases: TGCGCCAGCAGCTTACAGGGGTCTCTCACCTCTGGAAACACCATATATTTT.

The rearrangement links TRBV6-1 to TRBJ2-7; D perhaps matches TRBD1 (6 bases). Trimming took off 4 bases at V and 2 bases at J, with 9 bases between the two ends. The germline CDR1 and CDR2 sequences are MNHNS and SASEGT. The CDR3 consists of 13 residues. CDR3 in DNA: TGTGCCAGCAGTGCAACAGGGACCTACGAGCAGTACTTC. Translation gives CASSATGTYEQYF.

The chain employs TRBV5-1 and TRBJ2-1, with D maybe TRBD1 (5 bases). V lost 4 bases, J lost 4 bases, and 12 bases lay in between. Germline V gene sequence: CDR1 SGHRS, CDR2 YFSETQ. The CDR3 is 14 amino acids. CDR3 residues: CASSPDGQYNEQFF. The CDR3, as DNA: TGCGCCAGCAGCCCTGACGGACAATACAATGAGCAGTTCTTC.

The V call is TRBV5-1, the J call TRBJ2-1, with D perhaps TRBD1 or TRBD2 (5 bases each). CDR1 and CDR2 (germline): SGHRS, YFSETQ. This CDR3 region has 15 residues. Between the trimmed V and J ends, which lost 0 bases and 6 bases, there was a span of 13 bases. The CDR3 bases are TGCGCCAGCAGCTTGGATGAGGGGCCCACCAATGAGCAGTTCTTC. The encoded protein is CASSLDEGPTNEQFF.

A note on this clone: A read error may explain this, as a much larger clone is one base away. V is TRBV7-9 and J is TRBJ2-6; 9 bases agree with TRBD1. CDR1 and CDR2 from the germline V gene are SEHNR and FQNEAQ (reference sequence). The CDR3 spans 18 residues. With V trimmed by 6 bases and J by 0 bases, 9 bases remained unmatched. CDR3 in DNA: TGTGCCAGCAGTTTTCCCAGGACAGGGGACTCTGGGGCCAACGTCCTGACTTTC. Translated: CASSFPRTGDSGANVLTF. Full variable domain (outside the CDR3, taken from reference TRBV7-9 and TRBJ2-6): DTGVSQNPRHKITKRGQNVTFRCDPISEHNRLYWYRQTLGQGPEFLTYFQNEAQLEKSRLLSDRFSAERPKGSFSTLEIQRTEQGDSAMYLCASSFPRTGDSGANVLTFGAGSRLTVL.

For this clone: This likely stems from a read error, as it lies one base from a far larger clone. Other DNA sequences of this sample code for an identical CDR3. This chain joins TRBV29-1 and TRBJ1-6, with a tentative D call TRBD1 (5 bases). This CDR3 is 13 amino acids long. Germline loops: CDR1 SQVTM, CDR2 ANQGSEA. CDR3 residues: CSVLPRDDSPLHF. Written as DNA, the CDR3 is TGCAGTGTCCTACCAAGGGACGATTCACCCCTCCACTTT.

For this clone: Given a far larger clone just one base away, this is likely a sequencing read error. V is TRBV20-1 and J is TRBJ2-7, with D hard to call. In germline, CDR1 is DFQATT, CDR2 SNEGSKA (reference sequence). The CDR3 totals 10 residues. CDR3 coding DNA: TGCAGTGCCTTAGGGTACGGGCAGTACTTC. Amino acid sequence: CSALGYGQYF.

The V and J genes are TRBV4-3 and TRBJ2-1; 7 bases fit TRBD2. This CDR3 is built from 21 residues. Germline values: CDR1 LGHNA, CDR2 YSLEER. V lost 0 bases to trimming and J lost 1 base; unmatched junction nucleotides: 18. The CDR3 DNA reads TGCGCCAGCAGCCAAGATACAAACCAGCGGGATAACAAAATTTCCTACAATGAGCAGTTCTTC. Translated, it gives CASSQDTNQRDNKISYNEQFF.

Comments on this clone: A read error is likely here: a far larger clone is one base away. Other DNA sequences within the sample encode an identical CDR3. This sequence joins TRBV7-2 and TRBJ1-4; 7 bases are a match to TRBD1. Germline assignment: CDR1 SGHTA and CDR2 FQGNSA. CDR3 length equals 15 residues. With 6 bases clipped from V and 1 base from J, the junction kept 5 bases outside the gene matches. CDR3 amino acids: CASSSGGETNEKLFF. DNA for the CDR3: TGTGCCAGCAGTTCAGGGGGGGAAACTAATGAAAAACTGTTTTTT.

A single count supports this clone. CDR3 DNA: TGTGCCAGCAGTTTAGTTGGCTACACAGATACGCAGTATTTT. Its protein is CASSLVGYTDTQYF. This chain uses TRBV28 with TRBJ2-3; no clear D. This CDR3 has 14 amino acids. Germline CDR1 reads MDHEN; CDR2 reads SYDVKM. V gave up 2 bases and J gave up 2 bases, with 8 bases separating them.

This clone was observed at least ten times. This specimen includes other DNA sequences encoding the same CDR3. V gene TRBV29-1 combines with J gene TRBJ2-1; D gene ambiguous. Germline V gene lookup returns CDR1 SQVTM and CDR2 ANQGSEA. The CDR3 contains 10 residues. With 6 bases removed from V and 7 bases from J, the gap between germline ends came to 7 bases. The CDR3 loop reads CSVLGNEQFF. DNA of the CDR3: TGCAGCGTCCTAGGGAATGAGCAGTTCTTC.